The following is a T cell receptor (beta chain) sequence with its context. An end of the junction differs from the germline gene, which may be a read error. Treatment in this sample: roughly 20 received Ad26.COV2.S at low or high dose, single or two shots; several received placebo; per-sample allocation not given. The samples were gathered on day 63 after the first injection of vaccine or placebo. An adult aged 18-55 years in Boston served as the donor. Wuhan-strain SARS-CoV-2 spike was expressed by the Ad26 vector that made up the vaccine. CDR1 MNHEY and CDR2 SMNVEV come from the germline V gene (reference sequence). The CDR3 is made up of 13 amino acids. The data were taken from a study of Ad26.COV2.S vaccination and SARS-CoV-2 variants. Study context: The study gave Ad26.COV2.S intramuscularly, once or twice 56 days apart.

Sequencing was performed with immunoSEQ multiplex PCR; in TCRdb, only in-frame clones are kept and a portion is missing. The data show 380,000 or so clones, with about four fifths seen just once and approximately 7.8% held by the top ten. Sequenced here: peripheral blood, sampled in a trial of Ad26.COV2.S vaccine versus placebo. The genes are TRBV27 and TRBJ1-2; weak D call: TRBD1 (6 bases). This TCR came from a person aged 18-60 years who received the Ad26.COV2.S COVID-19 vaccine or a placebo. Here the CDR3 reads CASRRGGAIQQLF. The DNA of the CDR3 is TGTGCCAGCCGCCGTGGGGGGGCTATCCAGCAACTCTTC.